These 4 T cell receptor beta chains originate from one sample sequenced in a study of T cells in women clearing cervical HPV infection. The repertoire was sequenced with immunoSEQ multiplex PCR; TCRdb's copy has only in-frame clones and lacks some. The sample totals about 23,000 clones. The sequenced sample was blood buffy coat. The receptor source for this set is a woman aged 18 to 75 with a cervical HPV16 infection that either progressed to CIN3+ or cleared (not recorded which).

A remark on this clone: Read sequence stops 3 residues before the CDR3 end, and the germline J gene provides the missing end. This chain links TRBV20-1 with TRBJ2-1, with 8 bases fitting TRBD2. The CDR3 length is 16 residues. Germline assignment: CDR1 DFQATT and CDR2 SNEGSKA (reference sequence). The V gene end was trimmed by 6 bases and the J gene end by 8 bases; junction bases not matched to a gene: 18. CDR3 region: CSATTLRTSSIYEQFF. The sequenced part of the CDR3 DNA is TGCAGTGCCACAACGCTTCGGACTAGCTCCATCTATGAG.

As regards this clone: The CDR3 end falls 3 residues outside the read, so it is completed with the germline J gene. This chain connects TRBV7-9 to TRBJ2-3; TRBD2 matches at 7 bases. The CDR3 totals 12 residues. Germline lookup yields CDR1 SEHNR and CDR2 FQNEAQ (reference sequence). The sequenced part of the CDR3 DNA is TGTGCCAGCAGTCTCCGGGGGGAGACG. This gives the protein CASSLRGET. In full, the CDR3 reads CASSLRGETQYF.

A note on this clone: The read comes to an end 3 residues before the CDR3 does, leaving the germline J gene to fill in the end. V usage is TRBV2 and J usage is TRBJ2-3; 8 bases fit TRBD2. Germline CDR1 reads SNHLY; CDR2 reads FYNNEI. Trimming at V came to 7 bases and at J to 1 base, leaving 16 bases not matched to a gene. This CDR3 contains 18 residues. The CDR3 sequence is CASTVEGTSGLGTDTQYF. The part of the CDR3 DNA that was read is TGTGCCAGCACGGTCGAAGGGACTAGTGGATTAGGCACAGATACG.

A note on this clone: The read gets to within 3 residues of the CDR3 end, and the germline J gene fills in the rest. The chain is built from TRBV30 and TRBJ1-5, with 8 nucleotides matching TRBD1. The V gene end was trimmed by 0 bases and the J gene end by 0 bases; junction bases not matched to a gene: 10. The CDR3 spans 18 residues. CDR1 GTSNPN and CDR2 SVGIG come from the germline V gene (reference sequence). The covered CDR3 bases are TGTGCCTGGAGTGTAGGAAGGACAGGGTTCGGTAGCAATCAGCCC. Its protein is CAWSVGRTGFGSNQP. The entire CDR3 reads CAWSVGRTGFGSNQPQHF.